This TCR beta chain was recorded in a study of blood T cell repertoires in COVID-19. Study as a whole: Sources were T cells, B-cell-depleted T cells, or PBMCs; the material itself was cDNA or gDNA.

V shed 10 bases and J shed 0 bases, with 15 bases lying between them. CDR3 size: 14 residues. The germline V gene encodes CDR1 LNHDA and CDR2 SQIVND (reference sequence). In the original analysis: Reference gene primer amplification gave nucleated cell count estimates. Profiled with immunoSEQ multiplex PCR; TCRdb holds only in-frame clones, not every one. That table gives V, J and clone size, and the DNA gave D and trimming. The sample holds 56,000 or so clones, more than 85% seen once. The sequenced sample consisted of peripheral blood. This clonotype was obtained from a man aged 45 to 65 with active COVID-19. This rearrangement joins TRBV19 to TRBJ1-2, with D possibly matching TRBD1 (6 bases). As DNA, the CDR3 is TGTGCCACCAAAAACAGGGCGGCTAACTATGGCTACACCTTC. Translating gives CATKNRAANYGYTF.